Listed here are 4 T cell receptor beta chains from one sample, sequenced in a study of vaccination effects on CD4 cells after COVID-19. The data were produced by immunoSEQ multiplex PCR, yet TCRdb's version contains in-frame clones alone and is incomplete. This table holds about 79,000 clones, roughly 72% found once. Pools of viral peptides were used by the ViraFEST assay to expand antigen-specific CD4+ T cells ahead of sequencing. Having been cultured for 9 to 11 days, the cells underwent CD4+ T cell isolation. Antigen specificity for these receptors is unknown. This sample comprised CD4+ T cells from PBMCs cultured with HCoV-229E spike peptides, obtained before COVID-19 vaccination. These receptors came from a human donor who received a COVID-19 vaccine.

The chain's CDR3 is CASSLFGNEQFF. The CDR3 coding sequence is TGTGCCAGCAGTTTGTTCGGCAATGAGCAGTTCTTC. The J gene is TRBJ2-1, the V gene TRBV12-3 or TRBV12-4; D unresolved. The CDR3 has 12 residues. V was trimmed by 3 bases and J by 6 bases, leaving 6 bases between them.

This rearrangement joins TRBV28 to TRBJ2-1; D not certain. CDR3 length equals 12 residues. The V gene lost 5 bases and the J gene lost 2 bases, with 4 bases spanning the gap. Germline V CDR1 and CDR2: MDHEN, SYDVKM. CDR3 protein: CASSPPYNEQFF. CDR3 DNA sequence: TGTGCCAGCAGTCCCCCCTACAATGAGCAGTTCTTC.

The chain combines TRBV2 with TRBJ1-2, with D possibly matching TRBD1 (6 bases). CDR1 and CDR2 from the germline V gene are SNHLY and FYNNEI. This CDR3 has 13 amino acids. The V gene lost 6 bases and the J gene lost 4 bases, with 12 bases spanning the gap. CDR3 region: CASRMGGTYGYTF. CDR3 DNA sequence: TGTGCCAGCAGGATGGGGGGCACCTATGGCTACACCTTC. Variable domain in full (rest from reference TRBV2 and TRBJ1-2): EPEVTQTPSHQVTQMGQEVILRCVPISNHLYFYWYRQILGQKVEFLVSFYNNEISEKSEIFDDQFSVERPDGSNFTLKIRSTKLEDSAMYFCASRMGGTYGYTFGSGTRLTVV.

This clone has only a few counts. The rearrangement uses TRBV27 and TRBJ1-2, with D uncertain. V was clipped by 5 bases and J by 0 bases, with 13 bases between them. Germline V lookup: CDR1 MNHEY, CDR2 SMNVEV (reference sequence). CDR3 length: 15 residues. Written as DNA, the CDR3 is TGTGCCAGCAGTCAGCGTGAAGGGACTAACTATGGCTACACCTTC. Protein: CASSQREGTNYGYTF.